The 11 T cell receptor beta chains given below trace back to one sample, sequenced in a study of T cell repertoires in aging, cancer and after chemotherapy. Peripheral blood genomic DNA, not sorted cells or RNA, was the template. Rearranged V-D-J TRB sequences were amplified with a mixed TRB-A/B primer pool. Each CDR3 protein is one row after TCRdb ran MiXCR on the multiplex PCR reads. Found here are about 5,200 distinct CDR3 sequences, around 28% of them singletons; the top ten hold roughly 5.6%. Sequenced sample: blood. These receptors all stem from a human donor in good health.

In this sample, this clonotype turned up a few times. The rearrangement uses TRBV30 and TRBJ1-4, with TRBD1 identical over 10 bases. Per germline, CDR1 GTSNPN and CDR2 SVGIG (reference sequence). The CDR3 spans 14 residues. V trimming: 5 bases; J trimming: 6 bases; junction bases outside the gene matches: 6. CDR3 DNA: TGTGCCTGGTCTACCGGGACAGGGGATGAAAAACTGTTTTTT. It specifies CAWSTGTGDEKLFF.

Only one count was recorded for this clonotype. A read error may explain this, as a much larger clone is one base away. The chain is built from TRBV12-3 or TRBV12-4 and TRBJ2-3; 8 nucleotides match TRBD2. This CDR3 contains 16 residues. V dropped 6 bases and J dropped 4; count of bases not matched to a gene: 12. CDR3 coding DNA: TGTGCCAGCAGCCCGGGGGTAGCGGGAACGGCAGATACGCAGTATTTT. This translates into CASSPGVAGTADTQYF.

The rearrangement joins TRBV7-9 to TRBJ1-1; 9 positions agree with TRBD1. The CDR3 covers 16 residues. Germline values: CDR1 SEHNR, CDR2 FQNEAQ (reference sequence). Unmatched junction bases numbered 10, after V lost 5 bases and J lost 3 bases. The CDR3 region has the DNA TGTGCCAGCAGCCCGTGGCTTAGGACAGGGGACACTGAAGCTTTCTTT. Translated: CASSPWLRTGDTEAFF.

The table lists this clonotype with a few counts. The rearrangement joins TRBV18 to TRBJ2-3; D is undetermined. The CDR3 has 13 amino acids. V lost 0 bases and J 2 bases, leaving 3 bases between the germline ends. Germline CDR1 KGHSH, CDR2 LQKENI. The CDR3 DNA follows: TGTGCCAGCTCACCACCGAACACAGATACGCAGTATTTT. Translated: CASSPPNTDTQYF. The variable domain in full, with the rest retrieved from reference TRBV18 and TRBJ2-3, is NAGVMQNPRHLVRRRGQEARLRCSPMKGHSHVYWYRQLPEEGLKFMVYLQKENIIDESGMPKERFSAEFPKEGPSILRIQQVVRGDSAAYFCASSPPNTDTQYFGPGTRLTVL.

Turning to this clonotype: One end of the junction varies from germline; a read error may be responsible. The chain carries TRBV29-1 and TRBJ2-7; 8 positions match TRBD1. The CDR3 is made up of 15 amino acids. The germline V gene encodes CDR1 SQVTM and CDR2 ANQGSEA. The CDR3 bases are TGCAGCGCTGAATACAACGACAGGGGAGGACGGTGGCAGTACTTC. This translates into CSAEYNDRGGRWQYF.

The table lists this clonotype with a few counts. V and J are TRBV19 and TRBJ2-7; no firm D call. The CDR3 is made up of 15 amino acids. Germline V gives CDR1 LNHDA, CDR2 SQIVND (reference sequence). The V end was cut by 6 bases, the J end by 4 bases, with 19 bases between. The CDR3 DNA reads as TGTGCCAGTAGCCCGACCTGGGGTGCTGGGTACGAGCAGTACTTC. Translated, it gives CASSPTWGAGYEQYF.

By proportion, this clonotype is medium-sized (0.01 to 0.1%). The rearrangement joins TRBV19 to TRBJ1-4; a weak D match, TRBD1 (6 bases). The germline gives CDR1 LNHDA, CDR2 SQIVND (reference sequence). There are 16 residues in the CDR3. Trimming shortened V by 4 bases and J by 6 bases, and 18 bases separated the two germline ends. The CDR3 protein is CASSTESWTEYEKLFF. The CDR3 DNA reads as TGTGCCAGTAGTACGGAAAGCTGGACAGAATATGAAAAACTGTTTTTT. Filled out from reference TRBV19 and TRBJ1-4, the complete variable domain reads DGGITQSPKYLFRKEGQNVTLSCEQNLNHDAMYWYRQDPGQGLRLIYYSQIVNDFQKGDIAEGYSVSREKKESFPLTVTSAQKNPTAFYLCASSTESWTEYEKLFFGSGTQLSVL.

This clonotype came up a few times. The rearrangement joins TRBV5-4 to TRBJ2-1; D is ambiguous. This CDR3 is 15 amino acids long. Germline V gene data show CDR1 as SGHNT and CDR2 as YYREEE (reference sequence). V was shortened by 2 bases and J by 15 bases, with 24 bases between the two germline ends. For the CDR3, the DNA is TGTGCCAGCAGCTTCATGGTCTCACCTACCGAGCGAGTGTTCTTC. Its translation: CASSFMVSPTERVFF.

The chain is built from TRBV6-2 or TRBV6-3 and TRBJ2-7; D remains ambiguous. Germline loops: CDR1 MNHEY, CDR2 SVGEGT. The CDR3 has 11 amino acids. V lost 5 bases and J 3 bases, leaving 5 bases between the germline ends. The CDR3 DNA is TGTGCCAGCAGTACCTTCTACGAGCAGTACTTC. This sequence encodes CASSTFYEQYF.

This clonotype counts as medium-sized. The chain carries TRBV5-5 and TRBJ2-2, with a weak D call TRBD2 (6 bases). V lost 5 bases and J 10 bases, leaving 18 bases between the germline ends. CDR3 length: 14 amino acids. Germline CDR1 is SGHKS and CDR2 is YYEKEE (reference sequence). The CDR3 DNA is TGTGCCAGCAGTCTGTACGGGAGTCAGGAGGAGCTGTTTTTT. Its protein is CASSLYGSQEELFF.

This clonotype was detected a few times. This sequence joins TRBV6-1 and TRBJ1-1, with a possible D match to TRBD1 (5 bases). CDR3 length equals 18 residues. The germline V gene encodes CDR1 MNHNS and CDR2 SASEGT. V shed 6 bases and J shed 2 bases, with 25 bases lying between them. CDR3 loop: CASRRDGVGFDINTEAFF. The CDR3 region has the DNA TGTGCCAGCAGAAGGGACGGGGTTGGGTTCGATATTAACACTGAAGCTTTCTTT.